The 15 T cell receptor beta chains presented below share a single source sample, sequenced in a study of a mutant IDH1 vaccine in newly diagnosed glioma. Here immunoSEQ multiplex PCR was the method, and the copy in TCRdb shows in-frame clones only, minus some. There are about 38,000 clones in the sample; 80% to 95% occur only once, and over 15% lies in the top ten. As to time point: baseline, week 1 (first vaccination visit). The treatment was: pre-vaccination baseline after standard-of-care therapy. The source material was PBMCs, sampled from a glioma patient treated with radiotherapy, temozolomide or both. Source of these receptors: a young man with glioma.

The chain is built from TRBV4-1 and TRBJ2-6; no clear D gene. The CDR3 covers 16 residues. The germline V gene has CDR1 MGHRA and CDR2 YSYEKL. V lost 2 bases and J lost 4, with 12 bases in between. The CDR3 DNA reads as TGCGCCAGCAGCCAACCGGGCGCATCGGGGGCCAACGTCCTGACTTTC. It is translated as CASSQPGASGANVLTF.

Points on this clone: The junction and the germline gene differ at one end; a read error may be behind it. V is TRBV7-2 and J is TRBJ2-5; 11 nucleotides agree with TRBD2. CDR3 length: 18 residues. Germline V gene data show CDR1 as SGHTA and CDR2 as FQGNSA. The CDR3: CASSLAGGSQNLQETQYF. CDR3 DNA: TGTGCCAGCAGTTTAGCGGGAGGGTCCCAGAACCTCCAAGAGACCCAGTACTTC.

This chain joins TRBV23-1 and TRBJ1-2; 8 bases map to TRBD1. TRBV23-1 is noted as an ORF with a role that remains uncertain. V gave up 3 bases and J gave up 4 bases; unmatched junction bases: 16. CDR3 size: 18 residues. The CDR3 nucleotides are TGCGCCAGCAGTCATCCGAAACCCGACAGGGGAACTTTCTATGGCTACACCTTC. This encodes CASSHPKPDRGTFYGYTF.

This chain connects TRBV7-2 to TRBJ1-1; D perhaps matches TRBD1 (5 bases). Germline-derived CDR1 and CDR2 are SGHTA and FQGNSA. V was cut by 4 bases and J by 0 bases, with 15 bases left in between. CDR3 size: 16 residues. CDR3 coding DNA: TGTGCCAGCAGCTCGCCGGGGGTTCCAATGAACACTGAAGCTTTCTTT. As protein: CASSSPGVPMNTEAFF.

This chain connects TRBV29-1 to TRBJ2-4; D not certain. V dropped 6 bases and J dropped 0 bases, with 12 bases sitting between them. Germline values: CDR1 SQVTM, CDR2 ANQGSEA. The CDR3 covers 14 residues. The CDR3 spells CSVAPILAKNIQYF. The CDR3 DNA reads as TGCAGCGTGGCCCCCATCCTAGCCAAAAACATTCAGTACTTC. The full variable domain, in which reference TRBV29-1 and TRBJ2-4 provide the parts outside the CDR3, is SAVISQKPSRDICQRGTSLTIQCQVDSQVTMMFWYRQQPGQSLTLIATANQGSEATYESGFVIDKFPISRPNLTFSTLTVSNMSPEDSSIYLCSVAPILAKNIQYFGAGTRLSVL.

This chain links TRBV28 with TRBJ1-1; D is ambiguous. The V and J ends lost 7 bases and 0 bases respectively, with 12 bases between them. The CDR3 is made up of 14 amino acids. Germline CDR1 and CDR2: MDHEN and SYDVKM. CDR3 nucleotides: TGTGCCAGCATGTCTCCATCCATGAACACTGAAGCTTTCTTT. Its translation is CASMSPSMNTEAFF. Full variable domain (missing parts from reference TRBV28 and TRBJ1-1): DVKVTQSSRYLVKRTGEKVFLECVQDMDHENMFWYRQDPGLGLRLIYFSYDVKMKEKGDIPEGYSVSREKKERFSLILESASTNQTSMYLCASMSPSMNTEAFFGQGTRLTVV.

This clone appeared a few times. The chain links TRBV10-1 to TRBJ2-7, with a tentative D call TRBD2 (6 bases). Germline V gene lookup returns CDR1 WNHNN and CDR2 SYGVQD (reference sequence). The germline V and J ends were trimmed by 10 bases and 0 bases, with 19 bases remaining between them. CDR3 length equals 15 residues. This CDR3 reads CANIRRGWSSYEQYF. CDR3 nucleotide sequence: TGCGCCAACATCCGCCGGGGGTGGAGCTCCTACGAGCAGTACTTC.

This chain uses TRBV10-2 with TRBJ2-7; TRBD2 is a possible D gene (6 bases). Trimming pared 3 bases from V and 4 bases from J, leaving 16 bases between. The germline CDR1 and CDR2 sequences are WSHSY and SAAADI. The CDR3 runs 15 residues. The CDR3 loop reads CASSDPQGGIYEQYF. In DNA form, the CDR3 reads TGCGCCAGCAGTGATCCGCAGGGAGGTATTTACGAGCAGTACTTC.

This clone showed up just once. This chain connects TRBV30 to TRBJ2-2; 7 bases are a match to TRBD1. V was pared by 4 bases and J by 5 bases, with 7 bases of the junction left unmatched. Germline CDR1 GTSNPN, CDR2 SVGIG (reference sequence). This CDR3 is built from 14 residues. Written as DNA, the CDR3 is TGTGCCTGGATGCTGAACAGGGGTACCGGGGAGCTGTTTTTT. Protein: CAWMLNRGTGELFF.

CDR3 DNA: TGTGCCACCAGCCAGGGGGGTACTGAAGCTTTCTTT. Translated, it gives CATSQGGTEAFF. V and J are TRBV15 and TRBJ1-1; 7 positions agree with TRBD1. V shed 5 bases, J shed 5 bases, and the junction held 2 bases outside the gene matches. The CDR3 is 12 residues long. Per germline, CDR1 LNHNV and CDR2 YYDKDF (reference sequence).

Here the CDR3 DNA reads TGTGCCAGCAGCTCGGGACAGGGGTACAATGAGCAGTTCTTC. Translating gives CASSSGQGYNEQFF. J is TRBJ2-1 and V is TRBV7-3; 10 bases map to TRBD1. CDR1 SGHTA and CDR2 FQGTGA come from the germline V gene. This CDR3 comprises 14 residues. Unmatched junction bases numbered 1, after V lost 4 bases and J lost 4 bases. The complete variable domain, with remaining parts taken from reference TRBV7-3 and TRBJ2-1, reads GAGVSQTPSNKVTEKGKYVELRCDPISGHTALYWYRQSLGQGPEFLIYFQGTGAADDSGLPNDRFFAVRPEGSVSTLKIQRTERGDSAVYLCASSSGQGYNEQFFGPGTRLTVL.

V gene TRBV9 combines with J gene TRBJ1-1, with a possible D match to TRBD1 (5 bases). The CDR3 contains 14 residues. The V end lost 4 bases, the J end lost 11 bases, and 21 bases lay between the germline ends. Per the germline V gene, CDR1 is SGDLS and CDR2 is YYNGEE. CDR3 in DNA: TGTGCCAGCAGCACCTCAGCCGGGACGGGGAATGCTTTCTTT. Its translation: CASSTSAGTGNAFF.

This clone was counted between two and nine times. The chain has TRBV27 and TRBJ1-5; D remains unclear. The germline gives CDR1 MNHEY, CDR2 SMNVEV (reference sequence). Trimming pared 3 bases from V and 4 bases from J, leaving 7 bases between. CDR3 size: 13 residues. In DNA, the CDR3 is TGTGCCAGCAGTTTTACGGGGAATCAGCCCCAGCATTTT. Its protein product is CASSFTGNQPQHF.

The genes are TRBV19 and TRBJ1-2, with 11 nucleotides matching TRBD1. Trimming at V came to 5 bases and at J to 7 bases, leaving 9 bases not matched to a gene. This CDR3 spans 15 amino acids. The germline gives CDR1 LNHDA, CDR2 SQIVND (reference sequence). CDR3 DNA sequence: TGTGCCAGTAGTCGTCCGGGACAGGGGGTTGTTGGCTACACCTTC. Translation: CASSRPGQGVVGYTF.

The chain carries TRBV19 and TRBJ1-4, with no clear D. The ends were cut back, 7 bases at V and 8 bases at J, with 17 bases in the middle. Germline V gene sequence: CDR1 LNHDA, CDR2 SQIVND (reference sequence). The CDR3 spans 14 residues. CDR3 sequence: CASTVAAGGEKLFF. The CDR3 DNA sequence: TGTGCCAGTACCGTGGCGGCAGGCGGCGAAAAACTGTTTTTT.